Below, 16 T cell receptor beta chains from the same sample are listed, as sequenced in a study of blood T cell repertoires in COVID-19. Sequencing was performed with immunoSEQ multiplex PCR; in TCRdb, only in-frame clones are kept and a portion is missing. The profile shows 150,000 to 200,000 clones, 85% to 90% of them singletons. Sequenced sample: PBMCs or T cells enriched from blood (not recorded which). These receptors were collected from a woman in her fifties or sixties who had recovered from COVID-19.

V and J are TRBV6-5 and TRBJ1-4; the match to TRBD1 covers 7 bases. Germline CDR1 reads MNHEY; CDR2 reads SVGAGI. The CDR3 spans 15 residues. With V trimmed by 3 bases and J by 7 bases, 8 bases remained unmatched. The CDR3 region has the DNA TGTGCCAGCAGTTATGAGGGGGCCTTTCGTGAAAAACTGTTTTTT. The encoded protein is CASSYEGAFREKLFF.

This sequence joins TRBV7-9 and TRBJ2-3, with 10 positions matching TRBD1. Losses at the gene ends were 3 bases for V and 2 bases for J; bases not matched to a gene: 2. The CDR3 covers 15 residues. Germline V lookup: CDR1 SEHNR, CDR2 FQNEAQ (reference sequence). The CDR3 region has the DNA TGTGCCAGCAGCTTGGGACAGGGGCCCACAGATACGCAGTATTTT. Amino acid sequence: CASSLGQGPTDTQYF.

The rearrangement uses TRBV2 and TRBJ2-5, with 7 nucleotides matching TRBD1. The germline gives CDR1 SNHLY, CDR2 FYNNEI. The junction had 14 bases not matched to a gene; V was cut back by 6 bases and J by 4 bases. The CDR3 extends over 16 amino acids. Here the CDR3 reads CASSDRTGLVGETQYF. The CDR3 nucleotides read TGTGCCAGCAGCGACCGGACAGGTTTGGTGGGAGAGACCCAGTACTTC.

The chain links TRBV20-1 to TRBJ2-5; TRBD2 might be the D (5 bases). Germline V gene sequence: CDR1 DFQATT, CDR2 SNEGSKA (reference sequence). This CDR3 comprises 11 residues. V was clipped by 6 bases and J by 7 bases, with 12 bases between them. CDR3 residues: CSAVRRGTQYF. CDR3 sequence (DNA): TGCAGTGCCGTCCGACGGGGGACCCAGTACTTC.

Only a few counts were recorded for this clone. This chain joins TRBV5-1 and TRBJ1-4, with 8 bases fitting TRBD1. J was trimmed by 8 bases and V by 4 bases; bases with no gene match: 7. Per the germline V gene, CDR1 is SGHRS and CDR2 is YFSETQ. This CDR3 contains 14 residues. The DNA of the CDR3 is TGCGCCAGCAGCGTGGGACAGGTAGAAGAAAAACTGTTTTTT. It is translated as CASSVGQVEEKLFF.

This clone was detected once. The rearrangement joins TRBV12-3 or TRBV12-4 to TRBJ1-2; 11 bases match TRBD1. This CDR3 contains 13 residues. Trimming took 5 bases from V and 7 from J; bases not matched to a gene: 3. This CDR3 is CASSGDRGVGYTF. Written as DNA, the CDR3 is TGTGCCAGCAGTGGGGACAGGGGGGTTGGCTACACCTTC.

The chain carries TRBV4-1 and TRBJ2-3, with 9 positions matching TRBD1. This CDR3 region has 17 residues. Per the germline V gene, CDR1 is MGHRA and CDR2 is YSYEKL. V was pared by 0 bases and J by 1 base, with 5 bases of the junction left unmatched. DNA of the CDR3: TGCGCCAGCAGCCAAGATCCGGGACAGGGAGGCACAGATACGCAGTATTTT. Its translation: CASSQDPGQGGTDTQYF.

The J gene is TRBJ2-2, the V gene TRBV3-1 (or the pseudogene TRBV3-2), with a possible D match to TRBD2 (7 bases). Germline lookup yields CDR1 LGHDT and CDR2 YNNKEL (reference sequence). Trimming stripped 0 bases from V and 1 base from J, with 18 bases between. There are 19 residues in the CDR3. CDR3 coding DNA: TGTGCCAGCAGCCAAGATGGTGGGGGGGCAGCCCTGAACACCGGGGAGCTGTTTTTT. It codes for CASSQDGGGAALNTGELFF.

The chain joins TRBV19 to TRBJ2-3, with a possible D match to TRBD2 (5 bases). The V gene lost 6 bases and the J gene lost 3 bases, with 19 bases spanning the gap. The CDR3 is 16 amino acids. Germline loops: CDR1 LNHDA, CDR2 SQIVND (reference sequence). Here the CDR3 DNA reads TGTGCCAGTAGGACCACTAATCCGGGGTTTACAGATACGCAGTATTTT. Residues: CASRTTNPGFTDTQYF.

This chain uses TRBV19 with TRBJ1-1, with D possibly matching TRBD1 (5 bases). Germline V gives CDR1 LNHDA, CDR2 SQIVND (reference sequence). The V end was cut by 10 bases, the J end by 10 bases, with 22 bases between. The CDR3 has 13 residues. DNA of the CDR3: TGTGCCACCAGGGAGCGGGGTAAGATGGGAGCTTTCTTT. Translated: CATRERGKMGAFF.

The chain employs TRBV7-9 and TRBJ2-7; D remains unclear. The ends were cut back, 5 bases at V and 6 bases at J, with 8 bases in the middle. The V gene's germline CDR1 is SEHNR and CDR2 FQNEAQ (reference sequence). There are 11 residues in the CDR3. CDR3 residues: CASSVGSEQYF. DNA of the CDR3: TGTGCCAGCAGCGTGGGCAGCGAGCAGTACTTC.

The gene calls are TRBV19 and TRBJ1-1; 9 nucleotides agree with TRBD1. The CDR3 is made up of 14 amino acids. CDR1 and CDR2 (germline): LNHDA, SQIVND (reference sequence). Trimming at V came to 1 base and at J to 8 bases, leaving 5 bases not matched to a gene. In nucleotides, the CDR3 is TGTGCCAGTAGTATAGTTACAGGGGGCTTGGAAGCTTTCTTT. This encodes CASSIVTGGLEAFF.

This clone was seen a few times. As DNA, the CDR3 is TGTGCCAGCAGCTTGTTCACACGGGACAGGGGTGGGTCACCCCTCCACTTT. Amino acids: CASSLFTRDRGGSPLHF. V usage is TRBV5-6 and J usage is TRBJ1-6; 10 nucleotides match TRBD1. Germline lookup yields CDR1 SGHDT and CDR2 YYEEEE. The CDR3 runs 17 residues. Trimming removed 1 base from V and 10 bases from J; junction bases left unmatched: 11.

This chain joins TRBV12-5 and TRBJ2-7; the match to TRBD1 covers 8 bases. CDR3 length: 15 residues. V lost 1 base and J lost 4; bases outside the gene matches: 6. CDR1 and CDR2 (germline): LGHNT, FRNRAP. Here the CDR3 reads CASGLGGQGEYEQYF. CDR3 sequence (DNA): TGTGCTAGTGGTTTGGGAGGACAGGGAGAATACGAGCAGTACTTC.

The chain uses TRBV7-9 and TRBJ2-5; 7 bases agree with TRBD2. V was pared by 5 bases and J by 5 bases, with 11 bases of the junction left unmatched. CDR1 and CDR2 from the germline V gene are SEHNR and FQNEAQ (reference sequence). The CDR3 has 15 residues. For the CDR3, the DNA is TGTGCCAGCAGCCCGACTTTGGGGGGGTTGGAGACCCAGTACTTC. It translates to CASSPTLGGLETQYF.

The chain carries TRBV27 and TRBJ2-7, with TRBD1 identical over 9 bases. Germline loops: CDR1 MNHEY, CDR2 SMNVEV (reference sequence). There are 14 residues in the CDR3. Losses at the gene ends were 3 bases for V and 4 bases for J; bases not matched to a gene: 4. The chain's CDR3 is CASSFGTGQYEQYF. DNA for the CDR3: TGTGCCAGCAGTTTCGGGACAGGGCAATACGAGCAGTACTTC.